Listed here are 21 T cell receptor beta chains from one sample, sequenced in a study of PD-L1 blockade in urothelial cancer. As for time point: peripheral blood 6 weeks after treatment start. TCRdb keeps only in-frame clones here, not all; method: immunoSEQ multiplex PCR. The sample shows 40,000 to 55,000 clones, more than 80% of them seen only once. The specimen comprised PBMCs, sampled around atezolizumab (anti-PD-L1) treatment. These TCRs come from a man in his 70s with urothelial cancer.

The J gene is TRBJ1-4, the V gene TRBV5-5; 12 bases are a match to TRBD1. With 5 bases clipped from V and 8 bases from J, the junction kept 4 bases outside the gene matches. Germline CDR1 and CDR2: SGHKS and YYEKEE (reference sequence). This CDR3 spans 14 amino acids. CDR3 in DNA: TGTGCCAGCAGTGGGGACAGGGGGCGAGAAAAACTGTTTTTT. Translated: CASSGDRGREKLFF.

This chain connects TRBV18 to TRBJ2-1; TRBD2 matches 11 bases. The CDR3 has 18 residues. Per germline, CDR1 KGHSH and CDR2 LQKENI. The V segment lost 3 bases and the J segment 7 bases; nucleotides outside the gene matches: 14. The CDR3 region is CASSPRSLAGGGGNEQFF. In DNA, the CDR3 is TGTGCCAGCTCACCGCGTTCCCTAGCGGGAGGAGGGGGGAATGAGCAGTTCTTC. The variable domain in full, with the rest retrieved from reference TRBV18 and TRBJ2-1, is NAGVMQNPRHLVRRRGQEARLRCSPMKGHSHVYWYRQLPEEGLKFMVYLQKENIIDESGMPKERFSAEFPKEGPSILRIQQVVRGDSAAYFCASSPRSLAGGGGNEQFFGPGTRLTVL.

The rearrangement uses TRBV6-5 and TRBJ1-4; 10 bases map to TRBD1. In germline, CDR1 is MNHEY, CDR2 SVGAGI. The CDR3 spans 15 residues. The V gene end was trimmed by 6 bases and the J gene end by 6 bases; junction bases not matched to a gene: 7. The DNA of the CDR3 is TGTGCCAGCAGGGGGGCCGGGACAGGGGATGAAAAACTGTTTTTT. Protein: CASRGAGTGDEKLFF.

This clone was observed a few times. The chain has TRBV18 and TRBJ2-3, with 11 bases lining up with TRBD1. The germline V gene has CDR1 KGHSH and CDR2 LQKENI. The junction had 4 bases not matched to a gene; V was cut back by 4 bases and J by 4 bases. This CDR3 has 15 residues. The CDR3 coding sequence is TGTGCCAGCTCACTGGACAGGGGGCAAGCAGATACGCAGTATTTT. Protein: CASSLDRGQADTQYF.

V is TRBV30 and J is TRBJ1-5; no firm D call. Germline lookup yields CDR1 GTSNPN and CDR2 SVGIG (reference sequence). CDR3 length equals 14 residues. V shed 3 bases and J shed 1 base, with 10 bases lying between them. CDR3 residues: CAWSLDLSNQPQHF. In DNA, the CDR3 is TGTGCCTGGAGCCTGGACTTAAGCAATCAGCCCCAGCATTTT.

Concerning this clone itself: A read error may account for a junction end that differs from germline. The V gene is TRBV6-6, the J gene TRBJ2-3, with D possibly being TRBD2 (6 bases). From germline, CDR1 is MNHNY and CDR2 SVGAGI (reference sequence). The CDR3 sequence is 16 residues long. This chain's CDR3 is CASSNSTSLVPDTQYF. The CDR3 region has the DNA TGTGCCAGCAGTAACTCGACTAGTTTGGTTCCAGATACGCAGTATTTT.

This chain links TRBV7-9 with TRBJ2-7, with D unresolved. The CDR3 runs to 12 residues. V shed 0 bases and J shed 6 bases, with 6 bases lying between them. Germline loops: CDR1 SEHNR, CDR2 FQNEAQ (reference sequence). The CDR3 DNA reads as TGTGCCAGCAGCTTAGCTGGGCCCGAGCAGTACTTC. Translating it yields CASSLAGPEQYF.

This clone was seen once. The CDR3 coding sequence is TGTGCCAGCAGCGGGGCTAGCGGGAGAACACTACGGGAGCAGTACTTC. It is translated as CASSGASGRTLREQYF. This chain connects TRBV5-5 to TRBJ2-7, with TRBD2 matching 10 bases. V shed 4 bases, J shed 7 bases, and the junction held 14 bases outside the gene matches. The V gene's germline CDR1 is SGHKS and CDR2 YYEKEE (reference sequence). The CDR3 has 16 residues. Together with reference TRBV5-5 and TRBJ2-7, the CDR3 gives the full variable domain: DAGVTQSPTHLIKTRGQQVTLRCSPISGHKSVSWYQQVLGQGPQFIFQYYEKEERGRGNFPDRFSARQFPNYSSELNVNALLLGDSALYLCASSGASGRTLREQYFGPGTRLTVT.

This clone showed up just a few times. The chain employs TRBV28 and TRBJ1-2; D is perhaps TRBD1 (6 bases). Germline V gene data show CDR1 as MDHEN and CDR2 as SYDVKM. The CDR3 has 16 residues. V was clipped by 6 bases and J by 1 base, with 18 bases between them. This chain's CDR3 is CASSPIGTGYNYGYTF. The CDR3 region has the DNA TGTGCCAGCAGCCCAATCGGCACAGGGTATAACTATGGCTACACCTTC.

The chain carries TRBV5-1 and TRBJ1-2; 8 nucleotides align to TRBD1. Germline loops: CDR1 SGHRS, CDR2 YFSETQ. This CDR3 is built from 14 residues. The junction had 11 bases not matched to a gene; V was cut back by 7 bases and J by 6 bases. The CDR3 is CASGQGTRRDGYTF. DNA of the CDR3: TGCGCCAGCGGACAGGGAACCCGACGTGATGGCTACACCTTC.

The V gene is TRBV5-1, the J gene TRBJ2-3; D is possibly TRBD1 (6 bases). Trimming took 3 bases from V and 1 from J, leaving 15 bases between them. There are 16 residues in the CDR3. The V gene's germline CDR1 is SGHRS and CDR2 YFSETQ. CDR3 residues: CASSSDGGQRTDTQYF. CDR3 DNA sequence: TGCGCCAGCAGCTCTGACGGAGGACAGCGCACAGATACGCAGTATTTT.

The chain links TRBV18 to TRBJ2-7, with TRBD2 as a possible D gene (6 bases). CDR1 is KGHSH, CDR2 LQKENI, per germline. The V gene lost 6 bases and the J gene lost 0 bases, with 12 bases spanning the gap. The CDR3 is 14 amino acids. CDR3 region: CASSDTSYSYEQYF. Here the CDR3 DNA reads TGTGCCAGCTCGGACACTAGCTACTCCTACGAGCAGTACTTC. Full variable domain (remainder filled in from reference TRBV18 and TRBJ2-7): NAGVMQNPRHLVRRRGQEARLRCSPMKGHSHVYWYRQLPEEGLKFMVYLQKENIIDESGMPKERFSAEFPKEGPSILRIQQVVRGDSAAYFCASSDTSYSYEQYFGPGTRLTVT.

The chain links TRBV15 to TRBJ2-7; D unclear. This CDR3 is built from 13 residues. Germline lookup yields CDR1 LNHNV and CDR2 YYDKDF (reference sequence). V was pared by 1 base and J by 1 base, with 5 bases between. The CDR3 region is CATSRAFSYEQYF. In DNA, the CDR3 is TGTGCCACCAGCAGAGCATTTTCCTACGAGCAGTACTTC.

The rearrangement joins TRBV6-6 to TRBJ2-1, with D possibly TRBD1 on 6 matching bases. Deletions cut 6 bases from V and 4 bases from J, with 13 bases between. CDR3 length: 14 amino acids. Germline V lookup: CDR1 MNHNY, CDR2 SVGAGI (reference sequence). CDR3 coding DNA: TGTGCCAGCAGCTCACTAGGGGGATACAATGAGCAGTTCTTC. It specifies CASSSLGGYNEQFF.

The chain has TRBV19 and TRBJ1-5; possibly TRBD1 for D (5 bases). V gave up 4 bases and J gave up 4 bases, with 17 bases separating them. Germline assignment: CDR1 LNHDA and CDR2 SQIVND (reference sequence). There are 16 residues in the CDR3. CDR3 amino acids: CASSNPVGATNQPQHF. The CDR3 DNA sequence: TGTGCCAGTAGTAACCCGGTAGGGGCCACAAATCAGCCCCAGCATTTT.

This chain links TRBV29-1 with TRBJ2-2; the D is unclear. CDR1 and CDR2 (germline): SQVTM, ANQGSEA. The CDR3 sequence is 15 residues long. With 4 bases removed from V and 0 bases from J, the gap between germline ends came to 12 bases. The CDR3 DNA follows: TGCAGCGTTGGCTCGCGACTGGCGAACACCGGGGAGCTGTTTTTT. It codes for CSVGSRLANTGELFF.

This chain joins TRBV5-1 and TRBJ2-7, with 9 bases lining up with TRBD2. From germline, CDR1 is SGHRS and CDR2 YFSETQ. The CDR3 extends over 14 amino acids. Trimming at V came to 3 bases and at J to 9 bases, leaving 10 bases not matched to a gene. The CDR3 DNA reads TGCGCCAGCAGCTCCGACCCGGGACTAGCCTTGCAGTACTTC. This encodes CASSSDPGLALQYF.

This chain uses TRBV28 with TRBJ1-2, with TRBD1 as a possible D gene (5 bases). CDR1 MDHEN and CDR2 SYDVKM come from the germline V gene. V shed 6 bases and J shed 0 bases, with 11 bases lying between them. CDR3 length: 14 amino acids. The CDR3 coding sequence is TGTGCCAGCAGCTCGACAGCTACTAACTATGGCTACACCTTC. This sequence encodes CASSSTATNYGYTF.

This clone was seen a handful of times. The chain uses TRBV4-1 and TRBJ2-1; 11 bases align to TRBD2. The CDR3 totals 16 residues. Germline V gene lookup returns CDR1 MGHRA and CDR2 YSYEKL. The V segment lost 4 bases and the J segment 5 bases; nucleotides outside the gene matches: 7. This CDR3 reads CASSRQLAGVDNEQFF. As DNA, the CDR3 is TGCGCCAGCAGCCGTCAACTAGCGGGGGTGGACAATGAGCAGTTCTTC.

V gene TRBV19 combines with J gene TRBJ1-4, with 12 bases fitting TRBD1. Germline V lookup: CDR1 LNHDA, CDR2 SQIVND (reference sequence). The CDR3 consists of 17 residues. V was pared by 2 bases and J by 5 bases, with 6 bases of the junction left unmatched. The CDR3 DNA reads TGTGCCAGTAGTATAAGTGGGACAGGGGGCCTCAATGAAAAACTGTTTTTT. This sequence encodes CASSISGTGGLNEKLFF.

This rearrangement joins TRBV7-8 to TRBJ1-1, with TRBD1 matching 12 bases. J was trimmed by 3 bases and V by 4 bases; bases with no gene match: 3. The CDR3 is made up of 15 amino acids. Germline loops: CDR1 SGHVS, CDR2 FQNEAQ. The CDR3 DNA sequence: TGTGCCAGCAGCTACGGGACAGGGGGCTACACTGAAGCTTTCTTT. This gives the protein CASSYGTGGYTEAFF.